The following is a T cell receptor (beta chain) sequence with its context. Antigen: not known. For the second PCR, which ran for about 7 to 11 cycles, a sample-barcoded 5' primer and a J-beta primer mix were used. MiXCR was run by TCRdb on the 5' RACE reads, yielding one entry per CDR3 protein. This table has roughly 800,000 distinct CDR3 sequences, under 40% appearing once. V lost 10 bases and J 0 bases, leaving 21 bases between the germline ends. CDR3 length equals 17 residues. Germline CDR1 and CDR2: ENHRY and SYGVKD. The sample belongs to a study of blood T cells in healthy people across ages. Study-level background: Capture by template switching was about one barcoded beta molecule per two T cells.

Study observations and caveats: Shifts in expanded clonotypes may have been confounded by donor CMV status, which was unknown.

This chain links TRBV10-3 with TRBJ1-4, with a weak D call TRBD1 (6 bases). The receptor was isolated from a man aged 18 to 29 in good health. The source material was blood. CDR3 protein: CATAGEGGQATNEKLFF. CDR3 bases: TGTGCCACCGCGGGAGAGGGGGGGCAGGCAACTAATGAAAAACTGTTTTTT.